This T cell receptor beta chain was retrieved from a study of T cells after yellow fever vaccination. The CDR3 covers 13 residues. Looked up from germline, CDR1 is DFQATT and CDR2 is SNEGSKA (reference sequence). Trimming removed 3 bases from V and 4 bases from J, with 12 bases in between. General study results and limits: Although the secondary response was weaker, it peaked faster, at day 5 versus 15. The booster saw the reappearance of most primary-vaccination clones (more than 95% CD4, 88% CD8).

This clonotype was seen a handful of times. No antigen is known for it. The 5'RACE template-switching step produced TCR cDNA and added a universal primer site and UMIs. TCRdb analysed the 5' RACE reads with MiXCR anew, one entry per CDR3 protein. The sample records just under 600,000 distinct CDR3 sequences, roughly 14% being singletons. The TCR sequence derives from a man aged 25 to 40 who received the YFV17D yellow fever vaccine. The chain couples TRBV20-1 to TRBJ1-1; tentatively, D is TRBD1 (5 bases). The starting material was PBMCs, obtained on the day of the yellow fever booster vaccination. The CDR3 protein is CSASFQGFTEAFF. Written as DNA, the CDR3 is TGCAGTGCTAGCTTTCAGGGTTTCACTGAAGCTTTCTTT.